This TCR beta chain was retrieved from a study of TIL therapy for anti-PD-1-resistant metastatic lung cancer. Overall study context: Tumors carried a median about 1.5 non-synonymous mutations per megabase.

Time point denoted: pre-treatment sample, taken before nivolumab and TIL therapy. Stage 4 NSCLC adults joined between late 2017 and January 2020. The trim removed 1 base at V and 4 bases at J, leaving 8 bases unmatched. In germline, CDR1 is SGHDN, CDR2 FVKESK. CDR3 length: 18 residues. The libraries were made with immunoSEQ v3. TCRdb's copy holds only in-frame clones and misses some; the assay was immunoSEQ multiplex PCR. The sample carries about 19,000 clones, about 79% recorded once. Sequenced here: blood, sampled at baseline. The V gene is TRBV14, the J gene TRBJ2-6; 9 bases align to TRBD1. The receptor was derived from a person between 25 and 80 years old with non-small cell lung cancer. The CDR3 reads CASSQGSNRGLGANVLTF. The CDR3 DNA sequence: TGTGCCAGCAGCCAAGGGTCGAACAGGGGGCTGGGGGCCAACGTCCTGACTTTC. Combining the CDR3 with reference TRBV14 and TRBJ2-6 gives the whole variable domain EAGVTQFPSHSVIEKGQTVTLRCDPISGHDNLYWYRRVMGKEIKFLLHFVKESKQDESGMPNNRFLAERTGGTYSTLKVQPAELEDSGVYFCASSQGSNRGLGANVLTFGAGSRLTVL.